This entry lists 32 T cell receptor beta chains sequenced from one sample in a study of shared clonotypes between healthy human individuals (dated by TCRdb to 2018 to 2021). Library method: the immunoSEQ multiplex PCR assay. The immuneACCESS repertoire file appears here via TCRdb, limited to in-frame rearrangements. These files lack a portion of the clones; in checked studies, under half of the deficit traces to unresolved V genes, and the cause of the others is not known. This sample gives around 750,000 clones in total; roughly 70% of them show up just once. Jointly, the top ten make up 1.7% of the sample. The source material was memory CD4+ T cells sorted from blood. In the paper's terms, the cell subset or site label means: CD45RA-negative fraction. Every receptor here comes from a woman in her twenties or thirties in good health.

This chain uses TRBV2 with TRBJ2-2; no reliable D call. The V end lost 1 base, the J end lost 4 bases, and 10 bases lay between the germline ends. Germline loops: CDR1 SNHLY, CDR2 FYNNEI. The CDR3 sequence is 15 residues long. The CDR3 DNA is TGTGCCAGCAGTGAAGTGAGCAGAGGCACCGGGGAGCTGTTTTTT. It translates to CASSEVSRGTGELFF.

A few counts support this clone. The chain couples TRBV28 to TRBJ1-2; TRBD1 is a possible D gene (6 bases). Per germline, CDR1 MDHEN and CDR2 SYDVKM. The CDR3 contains 15 residues. V shed 6 bases and J shed 4 bases, with 18 bases lying between them. For the CDR3, the DNA is TGTGCCAGCAGACAGGACAGTCCCTTTAGCTATGGCTACACCTTC. This gives the protein CASRQDSPFSYGYTF.

The chain has TRBV2 and TRBJ2-7, with D perhaps TRBD2 (6 bases). Germline assignment: CDR1 SNHLY and CDR2 FYNNEI. V lost 5 bases, J lost 0 bases, and 20 bases lay in between. There are 17 residues in the CDR3. DNA for the CDR3: TGTGCCAGCAGTCCCCAGCTCGGAGGGGTACTCTCCTACGAGCAGTACTTC. It specifies CASSPQLGGVLSYEQYF.

This clone was seen repeatedly, ten times or more. The same CDR3 arises from other DNA sequences in this sample as well. V usage is TRBV2 and J usage is TRBJ1-2, with D maybe TRBD1 (5 bases). Germline V gene data show CDR1 as SNHLY and CDR2 as FYNNEI. CDR3 length equals 14 residues. Between the trimmed V and J ends, which lost 2 bases and 0 bases, there was a span of 7 bases. For the CDR3, the DNA is TGTGCCAGCAGTGAAAGGGGAGCTAACTATGGCTACACCTTC. Residues: CASSERGANYGYTF.

This chain connects TRBV7-8 to TRBJ2-5; D may be TRBD2 (5 bases). The CDR3 runs to 14 residues. Between the trimmed V and J ends, which lost 4 bases and 5 bases, there was a span of 14 bases. Germline CDR1 reads SGHVS; CDR2 reads FQNEAQ. The CDR3 region is CASSSAGAAETQYF. The CDR3 DNA follows: TGTGCCAGCAGCTCCGCAGGAGCGGCTGAGACCCAGTACTTC.

V and J are TRBV6-5 and TRBJ2-7, with TRBD1 matching 9 bases. This CDR3 region has 15 residues. The germline gives CDR1 MNHEY, CDR2 SVGAGI. Trimming cost V 5 bases and J 1 base; bases outside gene matches: 6. The CDR3 DNA follows: TGTGCCAGCAGTCCACTGGACAGGGGTTCCTACGAGCAGTACTTC. Amino acid sequence: CASSPLDRGSYEQYF.

The chain uses TRBV6-5 and TRBJ1-5; D unclear. Germline-derived CDR1 and CDR2 are MNHEY and SVGAGI. The germline V and J ends were trimmed by 3 bases and 7 bases, with 10 bases remaining between them. The CDR3 length is 13 residues. This chain's CDR3 is CASSYGMGQPQHF. CDR3 DNA sequence: TGTGCCAGCAGTTATGGTATGGGACAGCCCCAGCATTTT.

V and J are TRBV7-9 and TRBJ1-1, with unresolved D. V was clipped by 2 bases and J by 11 bases, with 15 bases between them. The germline V gene encodes CDR1 SEHNR and CDR2 FQNEAQ (reference sequence). This CDR3 comprises 13 residues. This CDR3 reads CASSLSEGMLAFF. The CDR3 DNA sequence: TGTGCCAGCAGCTTAAGCGAGGGAATGCTCGCTTTCTTT.

This clone was seen more than once but under ten times. V usage is TRBV19 and J usage is TRBJ2-2; D not resolved. The CDR3 runs to 14 residues. V was clipped by 5 bases and J by 0 bases, with 7 bases between them. The germline CDR1 and CDR2 sequences are LNHDA and SQIVND (reference sequence). In nucleotides, the CDR3 is TGTGCCAGTAGTGCGACTGCGAACACCGGGGAGCTGTTTTTT. Translating it yields CASSATANTGELFF.

This clone was seen a single time. CDR3 in amino acids: CASSLVGGFDSYNEQFF. CDR3 coding DNA: TGTGCCAGCAGCTTGGTTGGGGGATTCGACTCCTACAATGAGCAGTTCTTC. V usage is TRBV5-4 and J usage is TRBJ2-1; D is possibly TRBD1 or TRBD2 (5 bases each). CDR3 length equals 17 residues. CDR1 and CDR2 from the germline V gene are SGHNT and YYREEE (reference sequence). V gave up 0 bases and J gave up 0 bases, with 13 bases separating them.

The CDR3 sequence is CASSYRTSGTDTQYF. Here the CDR3 DNA reads TGTGCCAGCAGTTACAGGACTAGCGGCACAGATACGCAGTATTTT. The chain is built from TRBV6-7 and TRBJ2-3, with 9 bases matching TRBD2. TRBV6-7 is annotated as an ORF whose role is uncertain. V trimming: 2 bases; J trimming: 1 base; junction bases outside the gene matches: 1. CDR3 size: 15 residues.

This clone was found a few times. This chain connects TRBV25-1 to TRBJ1-2; no clear D. Germline V gene lookup returns CDR1 MGHDK and CDR2 SYGVNS. This CDR3 has 15 residues. The V and J ends lost 5 bases and 0 bases respectively, with 13 bases between them. CDR3 sequence reads: CASSKSTVANYGYTF. CDR3 nucleotide sequence: TGTGCCAGCAGTAAATCGACGGTAGCTAACTATGGCTACACCTTC.

The J gene is TRBJ1-1, the V gene TRBV6-1, with D perhaps TRBD1 (5 bases). In germline, CDR1 is MNHNS, CDR2 SASEGT. Trimming took 7 bases from V and 1 from J, leaving 10 bases between them. The CDR3 extends over 13 amino acids. The CDR3, as DNA: TGTGCCAGCACCCAGACAGAGAACACTGAAGCTTTCTTT. The encoded protein is CASTQTENTEAFF.

The chain is built from TRBV7-8 and TRBJ1-2; D might be TRBD1 (5 bases). This CDR3 contains 17 residues. Trimming took 5 bases from V and 1 from J, leaving 20 bases between them. The germline V gene has CDR1 SGHVS and CDR2 FQNEAQ. The chain's CDR3 is CASSLTRDSGGNYGYTF. CDR3 DNA: TGTGCCAGCAGCCTGACCCGGGACTCCGGGGGTAACTATGGCTACACCTTC.

This clone has only one observation. The J gene is TRBJ2-3, the V gene TRBV19; no clear D gene. The CDR3 totals 13 residues. Germline values: CDR1 LNHDA, CDR2 SQIVND (reference sequence). V lost 1 base and J 2 bases, leaving 4 bases between the germline ends. The CDR3 DNA reads as TGTGCCAGTAGTATAGGGAACACAGATACGCAGTATTTT. This translates into CASSIGNTDTQYF.

The genes are TRBV5-1 and TRBJ2-7; no clear D. This CDR3 is built from 15 residues. Germline-derived CDR1 and CDR2 are SGHRS and YFSETQ. Trimming stripped 4 bases from V and 0 bases from J, with 14 bases between. The CDR3 DNA is TGCGCCAGCAGCCGTTGGGCGGAACCCTCCTACGAGCAGTACTTC. It encodes CASSRWAEPSYEQYF.

This rearrangement joins TRBV18 to TRBJ2-7; TRBD2 aligns across 7 bases. The CDR3 contains 15 residues. Germline V gene data show CDR1 as KGHSH and CDR2 as LQKENI. The junction had 10 bases not matched to a gene; V was cut back by 4 bases and J by 4 bases. The CDR3 DNA is TGTGCCAGCTCACGGTCCCTAGCGGAGACTTACGAGCAGTACTTC. Its translation: CASSRSLAETYEQYF.

The chain carries TRBV9 and TRBJ2-1, with D perhaps matching TRBD2 (6 bases). V lost 0 bases to trimming and J lost 5 bases, with 18 bases between them. CDR3 length equals 17 residues. Germline V gives CDR1 SGDLS, CDR2 YYNGEE. CDR3 loop: CASSVEGGPWVNNEQFF. Here the CDR3 DNA reads TGTGCCAGCAGCGTAGAAGGAGGGCCGTGGGTTAACAATGAGCAGTTCTTC. Full variable domain (missing parts from reference TRBV9 and TRBJ2-1): DSGVTQTPKHLITATGQRVTLRCSPRSGDLSVYWYQQSLDQGLQFLIQYYNGEERAKGNILERFSAQQFPDLHSELNLSSLELGDSALYFCASSVEGGPWVNNEQFFGPGTRLTVL.

This chain connects TRBV6-4 to TRBJ2-7; D is uncertain. From germline, CDR1 is MRHNA and CDR2 SNTAGT. V lost 5 bases and J lost 0, with 14 bases in between. This CDR3 is built from 15 residues. CDR3 DNA sequence: TGTGCCAGCAGTAAAGAGCCTTACCGCTCCTACGAGCAGTACTTC. Residues: CASSKEPYRSYEQYF.

This clone was seen only a few times. This chain uses TRBV2 with TRBJ2-7; 7 positions agree with TRBD1. The germline gives CDR1 SNHLY, CDR2 FYNNEI. This CDR3 is built from 13 residues. V lost 6 bases to trimming and J lost 3 bases; unmatched junction nucleotides: 5. CDR3 DNA sequence: TGTGCCAGCAGCGACAGGGCCAGCTACGAGCAGTACTTC. Translated: CASSDRASYEQYF.

The chain recombines TRBV28 with TRBJ2-7, with TRBD1 identical over 7 bases. Germline trimming cut 6 bases from V and 5 bases from J; bases unmatched to any gene: 7. The germline CDR1 and CDR2 sequences are MDHEN and SYDVKM. The CDR3 contains 13 residues. Here the CDR3 reads CASSGQVLNEQYF. CDR3 sequence (DNA): TGTGCCAGCAGCGGACAGGTGTTAAACGAGCAGTACTTC.

The J gene is TRBJ1-5, the V gene TRBV19, with 9 bases identical to TRBD1. Germline loops: CDR1 LNHDA, CDR2 SQIVND (reference sequence). The CDR3 is 16 amino acids. V lost 3 bases, J lost 7 bases, and 10 bases stayed unmatched. The DNA for the CDR3 is TGTGCCAGTAGTATTCTACAGGGGGCTGTAGGACAGCCCCAGCATTTT. This translates into CASSILQGAVGQPQHF.

This sequence joins TRBV6-1 and TRBJ2-5; TRBD1 aligns across 7 bases. The germline gives CDR1 MNHNS, CDR2 SASEGT. Trimming at V came to 7 bases and at J to 7 bases, leaving 6 bases not matched to a gene. The CDR3 runs to 12 residues. The CDR3 reads CASKTGWVTQYF. DNA for the CDR3: TGTGCCAGCAAGACAGGGTGGGTGACCCAGTACTTC.

CDR3 in DNA: TGTGCCAGCAGTACCTGGTCCTTGACAGACACTGATACCTATGGCTACACCTTC. It specifies CASSTWSLTDTDTYGYTF. The chain has TRBV28 and TRBJ1-2; D is possibly TRBD1 (5 bases). This CDR3 comprises 18 residues. With 5 bases removed from V and 4 bases from J, the gap between germline ends came to 26 bases. The germline V gene encodes CDR1 MDHEN and CDR2 SYDVKM.

This clone turned up a few times. Within the sample, other DNA sequences also encode this same CDR3. The chain recombines TRBV2 with TRBJ2-3, with TRBD2 matching over 11 bases. Germline V gene sequence: CDR1 SNHLY, CDR2 FYNNEI. The CDR3 runs to 15 residues. Trimming cost V 2 bases and J 6 bases; bases outside gene matches: 4. The CDR3: CASSELAGGFDTQYF. As DNA, the CDR3 is TGTGCCAGCAGTGAACTAGCGGGAGGATTTGATACGCAGTATTTT.

This chain links TRBV28 with TRBJ2-7; D might be TRBD1 (6 bases). V lost 4 bases and J lost 0, with 13 bases in between. CDR1 and CDR2 from the germline V gene are MDHEN and SYDVKM. This CDR3 has 15 residues. CDR3 sequence: CASSYSGEGSYEQYF. The CDR3 DNA reads TGTGCCAGCAGTTACTCAGGGGAAGGCTCCTACGAGCAGTACTTC.

V usage is TRBV30 and J usage is TRBJ1-6; D not certain. This CDR3 is 13 amino acids long. Trimming removed 2 bases from V and 7 bases from J, with 9 bases in between. The V gene's germline CDR1 is GTSNPN and CDR2 SVGIG (reference sequence). The CDR3 loop is CAWSPRANSPLHF. The DNA of the CDR3 is TGTGCCTGGAGTCCAAGGGCGAATTCACCCCTCCACTTT.

In the case of this clone: This sample also contains other DNA sequences that code for the same CDR3. The rearrangement uses TRBV19 and TRBJ1-1; the D is unclear. Trimming shortened V by 0 bases and J by 5 bases, and 7 bases separated the two germline ends. CDR3 size: 13 residues. CDR1 is LNHDA, CDR2 SQIVND, per germline (reference sequence). The CDR3 protein is CASSIERRTEAFF. The CDR3 DNA is TGTGCCAGTAGTATAGAAAGGCGAACTGAAGCTTTCTTT.

This clone has a single count. The chain combines TRBV5-1 with TRBJ1-5; 8 positions agree with TRBD1. The CDR3 consists of 15 residues. The ends lost 0 bases at V and 7 bases at J; junction bases unmatched: 6. Germline loops: CDR1 SGHRS, CDR2 YFSETQ. The CDR3 is CASSLGTGSRQPQHF. In DNA, the CDR3 is TGCGCCAGCAGCTTGGGGACAGGGAGTCGGCAGCCCCAGCATTTT.

The V call is TRBV27, the J call TRBJ1-5, with no clear D. The germline gives CDR1 MNHEY, CDR2 SMNVEV (reference sequence). CDR3 length: 15 residues. Trimming shortened V by 5 bases and J by 3 bases, and 14 bases separated the two germline ends. CDR3 protein: CASSRTGDNNQPQHF. Written as DNA, the CDR3 is TGTGCCAGCAGTAGAACTGGAGACAACAATCAGCCCCAGCATTTT.

The genes are TRBV7-2 and TRBJ2-3, with D possibly TRBD1 on 6 matching bases. Trimming pared 4 bases from V and 5 bases from J, leaving 13 bases between. Germline values: CDR1 SGHTA, CDR2 FQGNSA. The CDR3 totals 14 residues. CDR3 DNA sequence: TGTGCCAGCAGCTCTACAGGGATCGAAGATACGCAGTATTTT. Its translation: CASSSTGIEDTQYF. Looking up the rest from reference TRBV7-2 and TRBJ2-3 gives the full variable domain: GAGVSQSPSNKVTEKGKDVELRCDPISGHTALYWYRQSLGQGLEFLIYFQGNSAPDKSGLPSDRFSAERTGGSVSTLTIQRTQQEDSAVYLCASSSTGIEDTQYFGPGTRLTVL.

The V and J genes are TRBV5-1 and TRBJ2-7; D perhaps matches TRBD1 (5 bases). Trimming stripped 2 bases from V and 4 bases from J, with 10 bases between. The CDR3 has 13 residues. The germline CDR1 and CDR2 sequences are SGHRS and YFSETQ. The chain's CDR3 is CASSLFTGYEQYF. The CDR3 region has the DNA TGCGCCAGCAGCTTATTTACAGGTTACGAGCAGTACTTC.